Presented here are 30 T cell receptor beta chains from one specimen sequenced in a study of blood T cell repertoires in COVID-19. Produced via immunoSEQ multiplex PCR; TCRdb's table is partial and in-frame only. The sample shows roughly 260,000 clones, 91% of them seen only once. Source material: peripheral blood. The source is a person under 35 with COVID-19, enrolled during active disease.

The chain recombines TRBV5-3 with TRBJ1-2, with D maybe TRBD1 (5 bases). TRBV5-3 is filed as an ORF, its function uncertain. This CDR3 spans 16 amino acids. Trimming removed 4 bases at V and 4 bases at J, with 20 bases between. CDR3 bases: TGTGCCAGAAGCGACCAGGGTGCGGGGACCACCTATGGCTACACCTTC. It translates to CARSDQGAGTTYGYTF.

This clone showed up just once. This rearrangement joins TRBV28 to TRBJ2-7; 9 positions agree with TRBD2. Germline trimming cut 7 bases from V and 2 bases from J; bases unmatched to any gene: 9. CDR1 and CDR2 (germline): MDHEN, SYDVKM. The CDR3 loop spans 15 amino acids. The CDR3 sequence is CASTPPLAGTYEQYF. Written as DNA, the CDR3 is TGTGCCAGCACCCCCCCGCTAGCGGGAACCTACGAGCAGTACTTC.

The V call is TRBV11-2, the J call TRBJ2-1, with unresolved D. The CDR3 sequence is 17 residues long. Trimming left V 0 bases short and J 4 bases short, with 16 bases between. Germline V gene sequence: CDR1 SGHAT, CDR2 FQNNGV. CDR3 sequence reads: CASSLDLRSGPYNEQFF. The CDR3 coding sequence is TGTGCCAGCAGCTTAGATCTTAGGTCGGGTCCTTACAATGAGCAGTTCTTC.

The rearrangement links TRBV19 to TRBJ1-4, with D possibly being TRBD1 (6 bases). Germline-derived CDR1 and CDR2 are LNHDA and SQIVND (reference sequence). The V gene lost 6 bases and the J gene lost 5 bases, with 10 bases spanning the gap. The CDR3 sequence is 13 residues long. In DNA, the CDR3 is TGTGCCAGTAGCCCTACAGGGAATGAAAAACTGTTTTTT. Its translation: CASSPTGNEKLFF.

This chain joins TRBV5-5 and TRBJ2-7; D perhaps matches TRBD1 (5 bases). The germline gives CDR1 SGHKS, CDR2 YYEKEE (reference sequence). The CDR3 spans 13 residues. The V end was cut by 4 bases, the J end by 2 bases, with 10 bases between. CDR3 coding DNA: TGTGCCAGCAGCCTGACAGATACCTACGAGCAGTACTTC. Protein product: CASSLTDTYEQYF.

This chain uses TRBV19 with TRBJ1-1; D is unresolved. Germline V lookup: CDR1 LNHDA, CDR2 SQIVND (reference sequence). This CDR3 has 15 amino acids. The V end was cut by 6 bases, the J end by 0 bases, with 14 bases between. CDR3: CASSHTGGLNTEAFF. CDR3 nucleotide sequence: TGTGCCAGTAGCCATACCGGAGGGTTGAACACTGAAGCTTTCTTT.

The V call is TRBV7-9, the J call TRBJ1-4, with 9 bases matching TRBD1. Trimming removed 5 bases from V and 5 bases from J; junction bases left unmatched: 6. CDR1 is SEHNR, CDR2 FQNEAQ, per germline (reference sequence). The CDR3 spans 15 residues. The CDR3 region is CASSTGTGLNEKLFF. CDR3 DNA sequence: TGTGCCAGCAGCACAGGGACAGGGCTAAATGAAAAACTGTTTTTT.

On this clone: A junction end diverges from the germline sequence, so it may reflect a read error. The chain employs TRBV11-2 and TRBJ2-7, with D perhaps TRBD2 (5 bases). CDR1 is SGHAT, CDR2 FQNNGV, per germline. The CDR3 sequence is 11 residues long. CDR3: CASSLDPRGCF. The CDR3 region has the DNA TGTGCCAGCAGCTTAGATCCCCGAGGGTGCTTC.

For the CDR3, the DNA is TGTGCCAGCCGACGAGGGACAGATACGCAGTATTTT. Translation: CASRRGTDTQYF. The chain uses TRBV6-7 and TRBJ2-3, with a weak D call TRBD2 (5 bases). Being an ORF, TRBV6-7 has a function that is uncertain. Between the trimmed V and J ends, which lost 8 bases and 3 bases, there was a span of 9 bases. CDR3 size: 12 residues.

The CDR3 loop is CASSLPGQGSSTDTQYF. CDR3 in DNA: TGTGCCAGCAGCCTGCCGGGACAGGGATCTAGCACAGATACGCAGTATTTT. J is TRBJ2-3 and V is TRBV5-4; 9 bases map to TRBD1. With V trimmed by 4 bases and J by 0 bases, 9 bases remained unmatched. CDR1 and CDR2 from the germline V gene are SGHNT and YYREEE (reference sequence). The CDR3 consists of 17 residues.

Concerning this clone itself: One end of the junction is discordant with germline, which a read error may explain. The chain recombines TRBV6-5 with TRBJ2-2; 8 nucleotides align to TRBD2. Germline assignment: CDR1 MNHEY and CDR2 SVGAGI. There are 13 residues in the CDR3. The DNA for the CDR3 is TGTGCCAGTAGTTTCGGGGGGGGCGGGGAGCTGTTTTTT. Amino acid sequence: CASSFGGGGELFF.

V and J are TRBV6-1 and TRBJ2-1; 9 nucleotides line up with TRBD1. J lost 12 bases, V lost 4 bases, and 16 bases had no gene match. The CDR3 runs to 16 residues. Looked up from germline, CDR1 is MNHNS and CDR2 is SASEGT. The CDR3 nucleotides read TGTGCCAGCAGTGGGACAGGGGACCTTACAACAATGACGCAGTTCTTC. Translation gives CASSGTGDLTTMTQFF.

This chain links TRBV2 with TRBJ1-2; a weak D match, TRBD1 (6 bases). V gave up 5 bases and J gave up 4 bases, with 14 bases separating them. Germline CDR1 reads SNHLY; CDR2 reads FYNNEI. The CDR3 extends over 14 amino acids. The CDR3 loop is CASSLGAQIYGYTF. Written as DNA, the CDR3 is TGTGCCAGCAGTTTGGGGGCACAGATCTATGGCTACACCTTC.

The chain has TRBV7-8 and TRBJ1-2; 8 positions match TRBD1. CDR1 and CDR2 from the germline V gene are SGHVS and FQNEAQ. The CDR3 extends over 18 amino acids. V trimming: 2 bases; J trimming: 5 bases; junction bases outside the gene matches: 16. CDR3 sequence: CASSLPHASTGDPYGYTF. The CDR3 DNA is TGTGCCAGCAGCTTACCTCACGCTTCGACAGGGGATCCATATGGCTACACCTTC.

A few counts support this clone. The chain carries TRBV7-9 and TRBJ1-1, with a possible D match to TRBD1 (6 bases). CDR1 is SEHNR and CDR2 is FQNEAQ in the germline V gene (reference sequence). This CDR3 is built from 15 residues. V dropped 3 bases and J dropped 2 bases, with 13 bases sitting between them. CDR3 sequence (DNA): TGTGCCAGCAGCTTTGCGGACAGAGCAAACACTGAAGCTTTCTTT. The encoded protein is CASSFADRANTEAFF.

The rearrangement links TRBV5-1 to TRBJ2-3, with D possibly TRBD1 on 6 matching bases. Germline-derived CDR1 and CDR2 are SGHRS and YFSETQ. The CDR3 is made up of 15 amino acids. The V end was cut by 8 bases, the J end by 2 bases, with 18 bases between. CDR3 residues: CASRTGTKPTDTQYF. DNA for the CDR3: TGCGCCAGTAGAACCGGGACAAAACCCACAGATACGCAGTATTTT.

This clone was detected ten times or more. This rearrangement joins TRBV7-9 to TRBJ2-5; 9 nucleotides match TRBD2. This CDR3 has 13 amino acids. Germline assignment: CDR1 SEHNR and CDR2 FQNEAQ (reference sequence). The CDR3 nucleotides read TGTGCAAGTAGGATAGCGGGAGAGGAGACCCAGTACTTC. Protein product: CASRIAGEETQYF.

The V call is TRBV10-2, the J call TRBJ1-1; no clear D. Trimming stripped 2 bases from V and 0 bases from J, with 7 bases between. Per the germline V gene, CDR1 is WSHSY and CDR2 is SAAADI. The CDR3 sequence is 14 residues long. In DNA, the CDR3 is TGCGCCAGCAGTGAGGCACAACTGAACACTGAAGCTTTCTTT. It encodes CASSEAQLNTEAFF.

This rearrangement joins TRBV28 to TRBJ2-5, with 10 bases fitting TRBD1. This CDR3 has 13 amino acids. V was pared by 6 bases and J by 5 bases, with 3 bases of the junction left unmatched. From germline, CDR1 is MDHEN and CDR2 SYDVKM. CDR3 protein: CASRDRGRETQYF. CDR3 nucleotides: TGTGCCAGCAGAGACAGGGGGCGGGAGACCCAGTACTTC. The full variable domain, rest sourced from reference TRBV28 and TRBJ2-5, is DVKVTQSSRYLVKRTGEKVFLECVQDMDHENMFWYRQDPGLGLRLIYFSYDVKMKEKGDIPEGYSVSREKKERFSLILESASTNQTSMYLCASRDRGRETQYFGPGTRLLVL.

CDR3 amino acids: CASSVATSGRDNEQFF. Here the CDR3 DNA reads TGTGCCAGCAGCGTAGCAACTAGCGGGAGAGACAATGAGCAGTTCTTC. The rearrangement links TRBV9 to TRBJ2-1, with 11 nucleotides matching TRBD2. Looked up from germline, CDR1 is SGDLS and CDR2 is YYNGEE. The J segment lost 5 bases and the V segment lost 0 bases, leaving 4 bases of the junction unmatched. The CDR3 covers 16 residues.

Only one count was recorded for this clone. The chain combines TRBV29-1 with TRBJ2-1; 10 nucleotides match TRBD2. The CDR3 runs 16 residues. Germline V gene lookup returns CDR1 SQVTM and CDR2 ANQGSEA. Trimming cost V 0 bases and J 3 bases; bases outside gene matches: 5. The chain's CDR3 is CSVEDSLAGSYNEQFF. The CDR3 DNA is TGCAGCGTTGAAGACTCACTAGCGGGAAGCTACAATGAGCAGTTCTTC.

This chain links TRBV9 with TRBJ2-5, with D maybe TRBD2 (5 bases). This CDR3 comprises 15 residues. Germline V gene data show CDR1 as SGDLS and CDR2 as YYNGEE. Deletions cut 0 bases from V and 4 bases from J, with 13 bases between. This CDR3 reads CASSVAGSRGETQYF. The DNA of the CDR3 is TGTGCCAGCAGCGTAGCTGGGAGCCGGGGAGAGACCCAGTACTTC.

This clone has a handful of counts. CDR3 protein: CASSLPSGSYEQYF. CDR3 in DNA: TGTGCCAGCAGCTTGCCTAGCGGGAGTTACGAGCAGTACTTC. The V call is TRBV5-4, the J call TRBJ2-7, with 10 nucleotides matching TRBD2. The germline V gene encodes CDR1 SGHNT and CDR2 YYREEE (reference sequence). Germline trimming cut 1 base from V and 4 bases from J; bases unmatched to any gene: 2. CDR3 size: 14 residues.

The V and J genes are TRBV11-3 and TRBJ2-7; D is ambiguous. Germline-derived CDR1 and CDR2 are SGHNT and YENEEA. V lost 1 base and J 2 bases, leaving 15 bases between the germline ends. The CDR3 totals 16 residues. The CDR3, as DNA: TGTGCCAGCAGCTTAGCCCCCGAGAGGTACGCCTACGAGCAGTACTTC. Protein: CASSLAPERYAYEQYF. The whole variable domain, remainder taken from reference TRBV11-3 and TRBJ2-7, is EAGVVQSPRYKIIEKKQPVAFWCNPISGHNTLYWYLQNLGQGPELLIRYENEEAVDDSQLPKDRFSAERLKGVDSTLKIQPAELGDSAVYLCASSLAPERYAYEQYFGPGTRLTVT.

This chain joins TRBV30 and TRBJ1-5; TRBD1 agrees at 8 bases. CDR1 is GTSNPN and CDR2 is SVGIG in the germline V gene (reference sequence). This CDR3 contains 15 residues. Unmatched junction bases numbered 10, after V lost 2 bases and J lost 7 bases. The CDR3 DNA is TGTGCCTGGAGTCCCCTGGACAGGGACAACCAGCCCCAGCATTTT. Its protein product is CAWSPLDRDNQPQHF.

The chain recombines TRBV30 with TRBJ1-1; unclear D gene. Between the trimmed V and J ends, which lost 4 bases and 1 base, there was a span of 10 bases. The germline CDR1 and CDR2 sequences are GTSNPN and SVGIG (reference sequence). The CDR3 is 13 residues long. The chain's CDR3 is CAWTSSQNTEAFF. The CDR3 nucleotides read TGTGCCTGGACTTCGAGTCAGAACACTGAAGCTTTCTTT.

CDR3 residues: CASSLGLRTYEQYF. The CDR3 DNA reads as TGTGCCAGCAGCCTGGGACTGCGGACCTACGAGCAGTACTTC. The genes are TRBV6-5 and TRBJ2-7; weak D call: TRBD2 (6 bases). V shed 6 bases and J shed 2 bases, with 14 bases lying between them. This CDR3 has 14 residues. Germline V lookup: CDR1 MNHEY, CDR2 SVGAGI.

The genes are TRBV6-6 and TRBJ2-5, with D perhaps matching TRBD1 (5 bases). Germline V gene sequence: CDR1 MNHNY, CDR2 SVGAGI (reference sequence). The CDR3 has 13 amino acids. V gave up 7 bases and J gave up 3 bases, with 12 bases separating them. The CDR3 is CASKIGAEETQYF. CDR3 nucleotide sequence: TGTGCCAGCAAGATAGGGGCAGAAGAGACCCAGTACTTC.

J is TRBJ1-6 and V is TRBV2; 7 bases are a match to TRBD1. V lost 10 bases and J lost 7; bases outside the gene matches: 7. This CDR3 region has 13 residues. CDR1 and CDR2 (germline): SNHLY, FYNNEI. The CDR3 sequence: CATRQGPNSPLHF. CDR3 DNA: TGTGCCACTCGACAGGGCCCCAATTCACCCCTCCACTTT.

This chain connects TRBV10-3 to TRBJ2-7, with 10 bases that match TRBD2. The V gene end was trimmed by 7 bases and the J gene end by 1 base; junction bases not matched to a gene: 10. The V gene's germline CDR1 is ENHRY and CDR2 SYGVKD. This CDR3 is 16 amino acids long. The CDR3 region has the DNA TGTGCCATCAAAGCGGGAGGGCTAGCGCCGTCCTACGAGCAGTACTTC. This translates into CAIKAGGLAPSYEQYF.